Reported below is one T cell receptor beta chain. Other DNA sequences in the sample encode the same CDR3. A multiplex PCR was run with 60 Vbeta primers and 13 Jbeta primers. Profiled with immunoSEQ multiplex PCR; TCRdb holds only in-frame clones, not every one. Of around 100,000 clones in the sample, roughly 78% were seen once. The data stem from a study of cytomegalovirus exposure and HLA in healthy donors. Study context: Sequencing of 150 million to 200 million T cells in an earlier analysis found 95 million to 120 million unique TCR beta sequences.

The V end lost 2 bases, the J end lost 3 bases, and 7 bases lay between the germline ends. The length of the CDR3 is 13 residues. CDR1 is KGHSH, CDR2 LQKENI, per germline. Sequenced material: PBMCs. The chain joins TRBV18 to TRBJ2-5, with TRBD2 as a possible D gene (6 bases). The receptor was derived from a man aged 25 to 45 in good health and CMV-seronegative. CDR3 sequence: CASSPGGKETQYF. The CDR3, as DNA: TGTGCCAGCTCACCAGGGGGGAAAGAGACCCAGTACTTC.